This T cell receptor (beta chain) stems from a study of beta chain features in type 1 diabetes. Reverse transcribing all isolated RNA meant expressed TCRB transcripts were sequenced. The method was immunoSEQ multiplex PCR; TCRdb's version includes in-frame clones alone and lacks a portion of them. The data contain over 200,000 clones, roughly a tenth of them seen just once; the ten biggest clones take up around 0.015%. Findings of the study overall: There was a moderate but significant shortening of TCRB CDR3s in all four CD4+ subsets of Type 1 diabetes patients. Patients showed naive, central memory and Treg TCRB repertoires that appeared more similar than those of healthy donors.

In regard to this clone: Antigen specificity is unknown.

This TCR was sampled from a man aged 30 to 39 with type 1 diabetes. Sequencing input: naive CD4+ T cells from blood.

The CDR3 loop is CASSPSQGTTEAFF. As DNA, the CDR3 is TGTGCCAGCAGTCCGTCACAGGGGACCACTGAAGCTTTCTTT. The rearrangement joins TRBV7-9 to TRBJ1-1, with 7 bases matching TRBD1. Trimming cost V 6 bases and J 4 bases; bases outside gene matches: 8. This CDR3 has 14 residues. CDR1 is SEHNR and CDR2 is FQNEAQ in the germline V gene (reference sequence).